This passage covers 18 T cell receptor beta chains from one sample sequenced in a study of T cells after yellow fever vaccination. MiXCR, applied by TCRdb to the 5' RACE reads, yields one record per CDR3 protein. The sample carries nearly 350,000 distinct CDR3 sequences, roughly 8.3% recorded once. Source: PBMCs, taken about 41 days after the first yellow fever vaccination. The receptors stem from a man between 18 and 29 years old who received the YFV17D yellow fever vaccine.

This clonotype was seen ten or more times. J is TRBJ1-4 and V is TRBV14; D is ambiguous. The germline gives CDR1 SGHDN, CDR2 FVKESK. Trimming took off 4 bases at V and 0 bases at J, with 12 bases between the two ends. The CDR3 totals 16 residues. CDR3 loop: CASSPGAGATNEKLFF. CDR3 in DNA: TGTGCCAGCAGCCCAGGCGCGGGAGCAACTAATGAAAAACTGTTTTTT. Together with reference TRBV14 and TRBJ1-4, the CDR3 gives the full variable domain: EAGVTQFPSHSVIEKGQTVTLRCDPISGHDNLYWYRRVMGKEIKFLLHFVKESKQDESGMPNNRFLAERTGGTYSTLKVQPAELEDSGVYFCASSPGAGATNEKLFFGSGTQLSVL.

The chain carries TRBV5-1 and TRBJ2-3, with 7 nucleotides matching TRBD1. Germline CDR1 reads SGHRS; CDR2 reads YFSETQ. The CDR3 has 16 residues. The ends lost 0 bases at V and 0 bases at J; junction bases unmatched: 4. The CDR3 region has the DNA TGCGCCAGCAGCTTGGTGAGGGGGCCCAGCACAGATACGCAGTATTTT. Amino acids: CASSLVRGPSTDTQYF.

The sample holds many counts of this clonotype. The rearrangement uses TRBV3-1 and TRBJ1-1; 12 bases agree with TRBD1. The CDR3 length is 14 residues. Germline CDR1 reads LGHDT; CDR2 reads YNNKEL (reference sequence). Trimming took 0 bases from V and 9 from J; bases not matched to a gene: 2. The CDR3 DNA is TGTGCCAGCAGCCAAGATTGGGACAGGGGGCAAGCTTTCTTT. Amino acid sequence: CASSQDWDRGQAFF.

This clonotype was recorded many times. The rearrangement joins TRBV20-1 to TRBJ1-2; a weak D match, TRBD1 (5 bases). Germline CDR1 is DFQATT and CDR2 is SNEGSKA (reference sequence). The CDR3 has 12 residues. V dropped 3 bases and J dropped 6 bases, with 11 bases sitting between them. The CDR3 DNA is TGCAGTGCTAGTACAGGTTCGAATGGCTACACCTTC. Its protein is CSASTGSNGYTF.

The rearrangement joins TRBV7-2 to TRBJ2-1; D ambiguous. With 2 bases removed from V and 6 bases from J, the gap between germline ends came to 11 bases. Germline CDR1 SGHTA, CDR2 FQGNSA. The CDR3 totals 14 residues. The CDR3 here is CASSLSGVGNEQFF. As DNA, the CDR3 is TGTGCCAGCAGCTTATCTGGGGTCGGCAATGAGCAGTTCTTC.

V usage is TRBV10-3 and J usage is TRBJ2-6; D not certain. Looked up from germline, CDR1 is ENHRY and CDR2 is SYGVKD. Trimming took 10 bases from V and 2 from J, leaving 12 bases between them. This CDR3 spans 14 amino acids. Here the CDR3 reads CATSTPAGANVLTF. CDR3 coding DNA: TGTGCCACCTCAACTCCGGCTGGGGCCAACGTCCTGACTTTC.

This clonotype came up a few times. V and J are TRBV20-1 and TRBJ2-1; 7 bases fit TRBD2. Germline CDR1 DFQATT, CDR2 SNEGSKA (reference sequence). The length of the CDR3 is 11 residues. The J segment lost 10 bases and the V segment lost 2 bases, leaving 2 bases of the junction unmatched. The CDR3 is CSARWEGEQFF. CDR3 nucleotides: TGCAGTGCTAGATGGGAGGGCGAGCAGTTCTTC.

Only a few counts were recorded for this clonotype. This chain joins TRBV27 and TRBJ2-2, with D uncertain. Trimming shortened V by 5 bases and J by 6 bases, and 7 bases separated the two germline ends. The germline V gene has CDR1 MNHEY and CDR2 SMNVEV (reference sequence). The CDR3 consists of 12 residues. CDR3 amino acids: CASSRAAGELFF. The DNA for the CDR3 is TGTGCCAGCAGTAGGGCGGCCGGGGAGCTGTTTTTT.

CDR3 in DNA: TGTGCCAGCAGGGGGGACATTTACTACGAGCAGTACTTC. This sequence encodes CASRGDIYYEQYF. V usage is TRBV2 and J usage is TRBJ2-7; possibly TRBD1 for D (6 bases). The V gene lost 6 bases and the J gene lost 3 bases, with 12 bases spanning the gap. This CDR3 is built from 13 residues. Looked up from germline, CDR1 is SNHLY and CDR2 is FYNNEI.

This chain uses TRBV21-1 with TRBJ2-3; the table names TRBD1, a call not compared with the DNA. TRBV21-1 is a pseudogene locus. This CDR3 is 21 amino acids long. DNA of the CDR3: TGTGCCAGCAGCAGGGCGAAGAAACAGGGGCCTCGGAGGAGGGGCACAGATACGCAGTATTTT. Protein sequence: CASSRAKKQGPRRRGTDTQYF.

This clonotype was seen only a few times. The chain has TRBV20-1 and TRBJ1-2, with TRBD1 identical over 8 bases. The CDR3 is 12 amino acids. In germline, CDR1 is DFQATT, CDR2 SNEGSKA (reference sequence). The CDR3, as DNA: TGCTGCAGGGGACAGGATAACTATGGCTACACCTTC. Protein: CCRGQDNYGYTF.

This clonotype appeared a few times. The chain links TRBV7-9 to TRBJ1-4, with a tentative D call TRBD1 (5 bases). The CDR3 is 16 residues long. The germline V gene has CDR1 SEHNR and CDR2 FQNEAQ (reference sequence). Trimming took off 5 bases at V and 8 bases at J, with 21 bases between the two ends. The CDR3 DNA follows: TGTGCCAGCAGCCTACCCCGGGGCCACGGAGGGGAAAAACTGTTTTTT. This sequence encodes CASSLPRGHGGEKLFF.

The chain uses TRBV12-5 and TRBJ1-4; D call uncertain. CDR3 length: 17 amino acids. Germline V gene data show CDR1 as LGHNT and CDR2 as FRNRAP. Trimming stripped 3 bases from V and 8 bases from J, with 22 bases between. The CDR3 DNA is TGTGCTAGTGGTTTCTACACAACAAGCACCCCGGAGGAAAAACTGTTTTTT. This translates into CASGFYTTSTPEEKLFF. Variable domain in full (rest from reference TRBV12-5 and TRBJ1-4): DARVTQTPRHKVTEMGQEVTMRCQPILGHNTVFWYRQTMMQGLELLAYFRNRAPLDDSGMPKDRFSAEMPDATLATLKIQPSEPRDSAVYFCASGFYTTSTPEEKLFFGSGTQLSVL.

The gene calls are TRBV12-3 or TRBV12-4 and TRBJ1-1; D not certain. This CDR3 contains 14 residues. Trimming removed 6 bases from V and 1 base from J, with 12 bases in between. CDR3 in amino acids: CASSPGHPNTEAFF. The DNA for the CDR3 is TGTGCCAGCAGCCCGGGCCACCCGAACACTGAAGCTTTCTTT.

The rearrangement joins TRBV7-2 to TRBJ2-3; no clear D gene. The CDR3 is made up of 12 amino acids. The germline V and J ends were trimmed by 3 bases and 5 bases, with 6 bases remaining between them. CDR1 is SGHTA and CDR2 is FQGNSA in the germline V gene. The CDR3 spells CASSFLVDTQYF. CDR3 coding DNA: TGTGCCAGCAGCTTTCTTGTAGATACGCAGTATTTT.

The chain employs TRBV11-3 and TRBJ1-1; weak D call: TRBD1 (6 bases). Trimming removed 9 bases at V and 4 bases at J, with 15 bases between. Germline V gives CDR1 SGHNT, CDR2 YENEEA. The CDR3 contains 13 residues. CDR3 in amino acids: CARPVEQGTEAFF. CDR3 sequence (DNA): TGTGCCAGACCGGTAGAACAGGGCACTGAAGCTTTCTTT. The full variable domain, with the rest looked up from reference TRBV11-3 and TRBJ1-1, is EAGVVQSPRYKIIEKKQPVAFWCNPISGHNTLYWYLQNLGQGPELLIRYENEEAVDDSQLPKDRFSAERLKGVDSTLKIQPAELGDSAVYLCARPVEQGTEAFFGQGTRLTVV.

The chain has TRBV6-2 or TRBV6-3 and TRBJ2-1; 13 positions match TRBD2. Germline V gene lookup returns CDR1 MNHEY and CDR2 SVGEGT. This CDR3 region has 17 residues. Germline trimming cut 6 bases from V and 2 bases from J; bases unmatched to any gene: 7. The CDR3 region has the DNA TGTGCCAGCAGGTTCCCGGGACTAGCGGGGACCTACAATGAGCAGTTCTTC. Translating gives CASRFPGLAGTYNEQFF.

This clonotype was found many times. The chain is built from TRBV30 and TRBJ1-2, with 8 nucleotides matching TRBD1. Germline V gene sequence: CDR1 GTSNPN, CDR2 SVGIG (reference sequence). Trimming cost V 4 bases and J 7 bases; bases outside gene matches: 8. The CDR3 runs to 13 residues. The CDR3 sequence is CAWKRDRPGGYTF. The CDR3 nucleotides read TGTGCCTGGAAAAGGGACAGGCCAGGTGGCTACACCTTC.